This TCR beta chain was sequenced in a study of T cells in localized non-small cell lung cancer. The study's findings and limits: Only one tumor region went through sequencing, so heterogeneity may still be there. Uninvolved nearby lung showed the greatest T cell clonality, exceeding that found in tumor. Higher blood T cell density tracked longer overall survival.

Notes on this clone: Its antigen is not identified.

Per germline, CDR1 SGHVS and CDR2 FQNEAQ. V shed 5 bases, J shed 8 bases, and the junction held 5 bases outside the gene matches. The CDR3 has 14 amino acids. The repertoire was sequenced with immunoSEQ multiplex PCR; TCRdb's copy has only in-frame clones and lacks some. The data contain 25,000 to 35,000 clones, roughly nine tenths of them singletons. This clonotype was sampled from a man aged 40-75 years with stage II lung adenocarcinoma. The sequenced sample was PBMCs, obtained before any cancer treatment. The chain combines TRBV7-8 with TRBJ1-4, with TRBD1 identical over 10 bases. CDR3 loop: CASSPSDRGEKLFF. CDR3 coding DNA: TGTGCCAGCAGCCCTTCGGACAGGGGGGAAAAACTGTTTTTT.